One and the same sample provided the 11 T cell receptor beta chains below, sequenced in a study of cytomegalovirus exposure and HLA in healthy donors. 60 Vbeta and 13 Jbeta primers were used in PCR. Method: immunoSEQ multiplex PCR; TCRdb's copy keeps in-frame clones and lacks some. The sample holds 170,000 or so clones, about 80% seen once. Sequences were obtained from PBMCs. The receptors derive from a man in his 60s in good health and CMV-seronegative.

This chain links TRBV21-1 with TRBJ1-2. TRBV21-1 constitutes a pseudogene. The CDR3 is 13 residues long. DNA for the CDR3: TGTGCCAGCAGCAAGATGGAGAACTATGGCTACACCTTC. This codes for CASSKMENYGYTF.

As concerns this clone: The junction departs from the called germline gene at one end, perhaps through a read error. The gene calls are TRBV5-4 and TRBJ1-2, with 7 positions matching TRBD1. CDR3 length equals 16 residues. Germline V gene sequence: CDR1 SGHNT, CDR2 YYREEE (reference sequence). CDR3 residues: CASSPSRQGWNYGYPF. CDR3 sequence (DNA): TGTGCCAGCAGCCCCTCGAGACAGGGATGGAACTATGGCTACCCCTTC. Combining the CDR3 with reference TRBV5-4 and TRBJ1-2 gives the whole variable domain ETGVTQSPTHLIKTRGQQVTLRCSSQSGHNTVSWYQQALGQGPQFIFQYYREEENGRGNFPPRFSGLQFPNYSSELNVNALELDDSALYLCASSPSRQGWNYGYPFGSGTRLTVV.

V is TRBV10-3 and J is TRBJ2-3, with 12 bases identical to TRBD2. The germline V gene has CDR1 ENHRY and CDR2 SYGVKD. The CDR3 loop spans 16 amino acids. V lost 4 bases and J lost 0; bases outside the gene matches: 2. CDR3 loop: CAISGLAGASTDTQYF. The CDR3 DNA sequence: TGTGCCATCAGTGGACTAGCGGGAGCTAGCACAGATACGCAGTATTTT.

The chain has TRBV19 and TRBJ1-1; 7 bases fit TRBD1. The V segment lost 1 base and the J segment 6 bases; nucleotides outside the gene matches: 8. The CDR3 is 15 residues long. Per the germline V gene, CDR1 is LNHDA and CDR2 is SQIVND (reference sequence). CDR3 residues: CASSIGGGGFAEAFF. As DNA, the CDR3 is TGTGCCAGTAGTATAGGTGGAGGGGGCTTCGCTGAAGCTTTCTTT.

The chain combines TRBV10-1 with TRBJ2-1; a possible D gene is TRBD2 (5 bases). CDR1 and CDR2 from the germline V gene are WNHNN and SYGVQD (reference sequence). Trimming took 2 bases from V and 0 from J, leaving 11 bases between them. The CDR3 runs to 16 residues. The CDR3 region has the DNA TGCGCCAGCAGTGAGCTAGCAAGCCCCTCCTACAATGAGCAGTTCTTC. Translation gives CASSELASPSYNEQFF.

This clone was recorded once. The chain carries TRBV7-2 and TRBJ2-3; D call uncertain. This CDR3 has 13 residues. The germline CDR1 and CDR2 sequences are SGHTA and FQGNSA. V was shortened by 3 bases and J by 2 bases, with 6 bases between the two germline ends. CDR3 coding DNA: TGTGCCAGCAGCTTCGTCTACACAGATACGCAGTATTTT. This translates into CASSFVYTDTQYF.

The table lists this clone with a count of one. J is TRBJ2-2 and V is TRBV15; TRBD2 matches 7 bases. The CDR3 totals 16 residues. The trim removed 6 bases at V and 1 base at J, leaving 8 bases unmatched. Germline CDR1 is LNHNV and CDR2 is YYDKDF (reference sequence). CDR3 sequence: CATSWEGGGNTGELFF. Here the CDR3 DNA reads TGTGCCACCAGTTGGGAGGGAGGCGGGAACACCGGGGAGCTGTTTTTT.

The V call is TRBV5-1, the J call TRBJ1-2; 9 bases align to TRBD1. The trim removed 0 bases at V and 4 bases at J, leaving 1 base unmatched. The length of the CDR3 is 14 residues. Germline values: CDR1 SGHRS, CDR2 YFSETQ. Here the CDR3 reads CASSLEQGAYGYTF. In nucleotides, the CDR3 is TGCGCCAGCAGCTTGGAACAGGGGGCCTATGGCTACACCTTC. Based on the CDR3 plus reference TRBV5-1 and TRBJ1-2, the full variable domain is KAGVTQTPRYLIKTRGQQVTLSCSPISGHRSVSWYQQTPGQGLQFLFEYFSETQRNKGNFPGRFSGRQFSNSRSEMNVSTLELGDSALYLCASSLEQGAYGYTFGSGTRLTVV.

The genes are TRBV21-1 and TRBJ1-3. TRBV21-1 is an annotated pseudogene. CDR3 length equals 17 residues. CDR3: CASSKEWPTNSGNTIYF. CDR3 bases: TGTGCCAGCAGCAAAGAGTGGCCAACTAACTCTGGAAACACCATATATTTT.

This clone has ten or more counts. V and J are TRBV6-6 and TRBJ1-2; D ambiguous. Germline values: CDR1 MNHNY, CDR2 SVGAGI (reference sequence). The ends were cut back, 4 bases at V and 6 bases at J, with 9 bases in the middle. The CDR3 extends over 12 amino acids. The CDR3 reads CASSFGGDGYTF. In nucleotides, the CDR3 is TGTGCCAGCAGTTTCGGCGGTGATGGCTACACCTTC.

V gene TRBV27 combines with J gene TRBJ1-4; D is perhaps TRBD1 (6 bases). V lost 0 bases to trimming and J lost 7 bases, with 12 bases between them. The CDR3 runs 15 residues. Germline V gene lookup returns CDR1 MNHEY and CDR2 SMNVEV (reference sequence). The CDR3 coding sequence is TGTGCCAGCAGTTTATCCGGGGGGCTGGTTGAAAAACTGTTTTTT. Protein: CASSLSGGLVEKLFF.